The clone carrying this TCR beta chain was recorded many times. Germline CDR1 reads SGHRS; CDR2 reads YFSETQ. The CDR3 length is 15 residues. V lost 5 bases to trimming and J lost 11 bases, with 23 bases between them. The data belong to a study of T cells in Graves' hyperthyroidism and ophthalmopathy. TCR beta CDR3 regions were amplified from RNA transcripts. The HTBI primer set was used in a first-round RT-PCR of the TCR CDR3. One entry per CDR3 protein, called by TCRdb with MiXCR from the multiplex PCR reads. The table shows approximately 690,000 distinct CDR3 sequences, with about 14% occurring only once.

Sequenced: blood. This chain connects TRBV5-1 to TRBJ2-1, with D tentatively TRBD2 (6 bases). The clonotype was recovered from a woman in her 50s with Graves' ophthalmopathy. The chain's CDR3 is CASRGNTSPLLKQFF. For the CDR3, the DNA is TGCGCCAGCAGAGGGAACACTAGCCCACTTCTTAAGCAGTTCTTC.